The 21 T cell receptor beta chains reported below all come from one sample, sequenced in a study of cytomegalovirus exposure and HLA in healthy donors. Researchers ran the PCR with 60 Vbeta and 13 Jbeta primers. Sequencing used immunoSEQ multiplex PCR; TCRdb keeps in-frame clones, though not all of them. Found here are some 60,000 clones, under 90% of them singletons; the top ten hold roughly 4%. Sample: PBMCs. The receptors come from a woman aged 40 to 55 in good health and CMV-seronegative.

The chain is built from TRBV7-2 and TRBJ2-3; maybe TRBD2 (6 bases). Trimming took 5 bases from V and 0 from J, leaving 24 bases between them. The germline CDR1 and CDR2 sequences are SGHTA and FQGNSA. The CDR3 consists of 19 residues. CDR3 DNA sequence: TGTGCCAGCAGCCGCGGGGATGGGGGAGGCCCCAAGAGCACAGATACGCAGTATTTT. Its protein is CASSRGDGGGPKSTDTQYF. Supplemented by reference TRBV7-2 and TRBJ2-3, the full variable domain reads GAGVSQSPSNKVTEKGKDVELRCDPISGHTALYWYRQSLGQGLEFLIYFQGNSAPDKSGLPSDRFSAERTGGSVSTLTIQRTQQEDSAVYLCASSRGDGGGPKSTDTQYFGPGTRLTVL.

The rearrangement joins TRBV7-9 to TRBJ1-2, with 10 bases that match TRBD1. J was trimmed by 4 bases and V by 0 bases; bases with no gene match: 5. The V gene's germline CDR1 is SEHNR and CDR2 FQNEAQ (reference sequence). CDR3 length equals 16 residues. The CDR3 DNA follows: TGTGCCAGCAGCTTAGCCCCGACAGGGGGCCCCTATGGCTACACCTTC. Residues: CASSLAPTGGPYGYTF.

This clone came up once. The chain links TRBV5-1 to TRBJ2-7; D is possibly TRBD1 (6 bases). The CDR3 length is 13 residues. V dropped 7 bases and J dropped 2 bases, with 13 bases sitting between them. Germline CDR1 is SGHRS and CDR2 is YFSETQ. The CDR3 DNA is TGCGCCAGCTTTGATGACAGGACCTACGAGCAGTACTTC. It yields the protein CASFDDRTYEQYF.

The CDR3 DNA reads as TGCGCCAGCAGCTTGGGAGGGACTAGCGGGGCCAATGAGCAGTTCTTC. Translation gives CASSLGGTSGANEQFF. This chain links TRBV5-1 with TRBJ2-1; 13 nucleotides line up with TRBD2. Germline CDR1 SGHRS, CDR2 YFSETQ. V lost 0 bases and J lost 6; bases outside the gene matches: 3. The CDR3 loop spans 16 amino acids.

Written as DNA, the CDR3 is TGCGCCAGCCATACAGGGGACAGGGTATCTGGCTACACCTTC. Translating it yields CASHTGDRVSGYTF. The chain employs TRBV5-1 and TRBJ1-2, with 9 bases matching TRBD1. V was clipped by 7 bases and J by 7 bases; unmatched bases: 11. Germline assignment: CDR1 SGHRS and CDR2 YFSETQ. The CDR3 is made up of 14 amino acids.

This chain joins TRBV27 and TRBJ2-7; possibly TRBD1 for D (6 bases). V was clipped by 5 bases and J by 2 bases, with 13 bases between them. Germline V gene data show CDR1 as MNHEY and CDR2 as SMNVEV (reference sequence). CDR3 length equals 14 residues. The CDR3 is CASSPQNRAYEQYF. CDR3 nucleotide sequence: TGTGCCAGCAGTCCGCAAAACAGGGCCTACGAGCAGTACTTC.

This chain connects TRBV5-1 to TRBJ2-1, with 9 bases fitting TRBD2. CDR1 and CDR2 (germline): SGHRS, YFSETQ. J was trimmed by 6 bases and V by 0 bases; bases with no gene match: 4. This CDR3 has 15 residues. The CDR3 coding sequence is TGCGCCAGCAGCTTGGGAGCGGGAGGTCCCAATGAGCAGTTCTTC. Translating gives CASSLGAGGPNEQFF.

As for this clone: In the same sample, other DNA sequences code for this CDR3. V is TRBV28 and J is TRBJ1-3; 8 positions match TRBD1. Trimming took 4 bases from V and 4 from J; bases not matched to a gene: 6. Germline CDR1 and CDR2: MDHEN and SYDVKM. CDR3 length equals 15 residues. CDR3 bases: TGTGCCAGCAGTTCCCAGGGGGCGGGAGGAAACACCATATATTTT. This codes for CASSSQGAGGNTIYF.

A single count supports this clone. J is TRBJ2-1 and V is TRBV6-1; 10 bases line up with TRBD2. V lost 2 bases, J lost 4 bases, and 8 bases stayed unmatched. Per the germline V gene, CDR1 is MNHNS and CDR2 is SASEGT. This CDR3 comprises 17 residues. CDR3 coding DNA: TGTGCCAGCAGTGAACTGAATCTAGCGGGAGTTTACAATGAGCAGTTCTTC. Protein: CASSELNLAGVYNEQFF.

This chain links TRBV5-1 with TRBJ2-2; 8 bases are a match to TRBD2. V lost 4 bases to trimming and J lost 5 bases; unmatched junction nucleotides: 4. Germline CDR1 reads SGHRS; CDR2 reads YFSETQ. This CDR3 spans 14 amino acids. The chain's CDR3 is CASSDASGTGELFF. CDR3 DNA sequence: TGCGCCAGCAGCGATGCTAGCGGGACCGGGGAGCTGTTTTTT.

The genes are TRBV7-2 and TRBJ1-4; D is ambiguous. This CDR3 region has 14 residues. Germline V gives CDR1 SGHTA, CDR2 FQGNSA. V was pared by 4 bases and J by 5 bases, with 11 bases between. The CDR3 sequence: CASSYRHPNEKLFF. The CDR3 bases are TGTGCCAGCAGCTACAGACACCCGAATGAAAAACTGTTTTTT.

This clone was picked up one time. The chain joins TRBV6-1 to TRBJ2-7; the match to TRBD1 covers 8 bases. Germline loops: CDR1 MNHNS, CDR2 SASEGT. CDR3 length: 14 amino acids. After removal of 6 bases from V and 2 bases from J, the junction contained 6 bases not matched to a gene. The CDR3 nucleotides read TGTGCCAGCAGCTCGGGACAGGCCACCTACGAGCAGTACTTC. It specifies CASSSGQATYEQYF.

The V gene is TRBV9, the J gene TRBJ2-5, with 10 bases lining up with TRBD1. The CDR3 sequence is 15 residues long. Trimming took 0 bases from V and 5 from J; bases not matched to a gene: 4. The germline CDR1 and CDR2 sequences are SGDLS and YYNGEE. The CDR3 here is CASSVAGQGQETQYF. CDR3 DNA: TGTGCCAGCAGCGTAGCGGGACAGGGGCAGGAGACCCAGTACTTC.

The chain couples TRBV28 to TRBJ2-1; 8 bases are a match to TRBD2. CDR3 length: 17 residues. The V gene's germline CDR1 is MDHEN and CDR2 SYDVKM. The ends lost 5 bases at V and 4 bases at J; junction bases unmatched: 13. The CDR3 here is CASSGRRASGFYNEQFF. DNA for the CDR3: TGTGCCAGCAGTGGGAGGCGGGCTAGCGGGTTTTACAATGAGCAGTTCTTC.

A single count supports this clone. The chain employs TRBV28 and TRBJ2-1, with D unclear. The CDR3 runs 16 residues. From germline, CDR1 is MDHEN and CDR2 SYDVKM. V was trimmed by 6 bases and J by 0 bases, leaving 15 bases between them. The CDR3 sequence is CASSTPLRPSYNEQFF. The CDR3 DNA is TGTGCCAGCAGCACCCCTTTGAGGCCCTCCTACAATGAGCAGTTCTTC. Full variable domain (missing parts from reference TRBV28 and TRBJ2-1): DVKVTQSSRYLVKRTGEKVFLECVQDMDHENMFWYRQDPGLGLRLIYFSYDVKMKEKGDIPEGYSVSREKKERFSLILESASTNQTSMYLCASSTPLRPSYNEQFFGPGTRLTVL.

In its sample, this clone was seen a few times. V gene TRBV29-1 combines with J gene TRBJ1-2; D may be TRBD1 (5 bases). V lost 3 bases to trimming and J lost 1 base, with 6 bases between them. Germline lookup yields CDR1 SQVTM and CDR2 ANQGSEA. This CDR3 is built from 12 residues. CDR3 coding DNA: TGCAGCGTTGACAGGGATAACTATGGCTACACCTTC. It yields the protein CSVDRDNYGYTF.

This sequence joins TRBV2 and TRBJ2-1; 8 nucleotides line up with TRBD2. Trimming took 3 bases from V and 6 from J; bases not matched to a gene: 4. This CDR3 comprises 14 residues. The germline gives CDR1 SNHLY, CDR2 FYNNEI. This chain's CDR3 is CASSETSVVNEQFF. CDR3 in DNA: TGTGCCAGCAGTGAGACTAGCGTAGTCAATGAGCAGTTCTTC.

The rearrangement uses TRBV7-2 and TRBJ2-2, with D tentatively TRBD1 (5 bases). V gave up 2 bases and J gave up 2 bases, with 9 bases separating them. The CDR3 length is 15 residues. Per the germline V gene, CDR1 is SGHTA and CDR2 is FQGNSA. CDR3 in amino acids: CASSLLRGNTGELFF. CDR3 nucleotides: TGTGCCAGCAGCTTACTTAGGGGAAACACCGGGGAGCTGTTTTTT.

This clone was counted a single time. The chain recombines TRBV7-9 with TRBJ2-7, with 7 nucleotides matching TRBD1. The ends lost 0 bases at V and 0 bases at J; junction bases unmatched: 8. Germline CDR1 and CDR2: SEHNR and FQNEAQ (reference sequence). The CDR3 is 17 residues long. The CDR3 region is CASSLAEQGSPSYEQYF. DNA for the CDR3: TGTGCCAGCAGCTTAGCGGAACAGGGGTCCCCCTCCTACGAGCAGTACTTC.

The J gene is TRBJ1-1, the V gene TRBV6-1; TRBD1 is a possible D gene (5 bases). Germline V gene data show CDR1 as MNHNS and CDR2 as SASEGT. The CDR3 sequence is 13 residues long. V gave up 2 bases and J gave up 5 bases, with 9 bases separating them. CDR3 coding DNA: TGTGCCAGCAGTGAACAGGGATGGACTGAAGCTTTCTTT. Encoded protein: CASSEQGWTEAFF.

This clone was recorded only once. The V and J genes are TRBV6-4 and TRBJ2-2, with D uncertain. The CDR3 has 16 residues. Trimming took off 2 bases at V and 4 bases at J, with 14 bases between the two ends. From germline, CDR1 is MRHNA and CDR2 SNTAGT. This chain's CDR3 is CASSDAAASGTGELFF. The CDR3 region has the DNA TGTGCCAGCAGTGACGCGGCGGCTAGTGGCACCGGGGAGCTGTTTTTT.